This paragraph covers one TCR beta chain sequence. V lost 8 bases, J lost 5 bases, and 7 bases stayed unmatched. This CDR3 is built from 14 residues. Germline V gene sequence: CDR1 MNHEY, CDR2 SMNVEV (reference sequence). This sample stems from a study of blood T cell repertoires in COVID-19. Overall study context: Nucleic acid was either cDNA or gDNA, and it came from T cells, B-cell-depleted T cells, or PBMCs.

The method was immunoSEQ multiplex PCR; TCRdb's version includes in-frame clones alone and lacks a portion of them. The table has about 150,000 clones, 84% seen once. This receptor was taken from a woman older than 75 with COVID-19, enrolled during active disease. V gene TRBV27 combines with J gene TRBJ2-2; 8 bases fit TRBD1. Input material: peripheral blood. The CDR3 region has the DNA TGTGCCAGCGCAGGGGGCCTGGAAACCGGGGAGCTGTTTTTT. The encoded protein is CASAGGLETGELFF.